The 22 T cell receptor beta chains in this list originate from one sample, sequenced in a study of neurological immune-mediated disorders. TCRdb passed the 5' RACE reads through MiXCR, listing each CDR3 protein once. Of about 79,000 distinct CDR3 sequences listed, 11% to 15% are singletons. Sequenced material: PBMCs. These receptors all come from a woman in her forties or fifties in good health.

V usage is TRBV3-1 and J usage is TRBJ2-2, with 8 bases matching TRBD1. CDR3 length: 17 amino acids. Germline V gives CDR1 LGHDT, CDR2 YNNKEL (reference sequence). Trimming cost V 2 bases and J 6 bases; bases outside gene matches: 11. Here the CDR3 DNA reads TGTGCCAGCAGCCAAACAGGGGGAAGGGGTAATTCCGGGGAGCTGTTTTTT. Translation gives CASSQTGGRGNSGELFF.

There are many counts of this clonotype. The J gene is TRBJ2-1, the V gene TRBV5-1; D not resolved. Germline CDR1 SGHRS, CDR2 YFSETQ. The CDR3 sequence is 11 residues long. Trimming took off 2 bases at V and 7 bases at J, with 4 bases between the two ends. CDR3 sequence reads: CASSFLNEQFF. In DNA, the CDR3 is TGCGCCAGCAGCTTTTTAAATGAGCAGTTCTTC.

The genes are TRBV5-1 and TRBJ2-2, with 7 bases that match TRBD1. Trimming at V came to 8 bases and at J to 1 base, leaving 8 bases not matched to a gene. Germline V gene sequence: CDR1 SGHRS, CDR2 YFSETQ. The CDR3 consists of 15 residues. The CDR3 DNA reads as TGCGCCAGAACCCTGCGGACAGGGAACACCGGGGAGCTGTTTTTT. Protein: CARTLRTGNTGELFF.

This clonotype was seen at least ten times. This chain connects TRBV5-1 to TRBJ2-3; TRBD2 might be the D (5 bases). Germline-derived CDR1 and CDR2 are SGHRS and YFSETQ. This CDR3 spans 15 amino acids. Trimming removed 4 bases at V and 2 bases at J, with 14 bases between. The CDR3 sequence is CASSQDGNPTDTQYF. The CDR3 DNA reads as TGCGCCAGCAGCCAGGACGGGAACCCCACAGATACGCAGTATTTT.

V and J are TRBV27 and TRBJ1-1; perhaps TRBD1 as D (5 bases). CDR3 length: 12 amino acids. From germline, CDR1 is MNHEY and CDR2 SMNVEV (reference sequence). V lost 6 bases and J lost 9, with 14 bases in between. CDR3 sequence: CASRPIRGKAFF. The CDR3 bases are TGTGCCAGCAGGCCAATCCGGGGCAAAGCTTTCTTT.

The sample holds many counts of this clonotype. The chain recombines TRBV6-5 with TRBJ1-5, with D perhaps TRBD1 (5 bases). The V end was cut by 0 bases, the J end by 7 bases, with 13 bases between. Germline CDR1 is MNHEY and CDR2 is SVGAGI. The CDR3 consists of 15 residues. In nucleotides, the CDR3 is TGTGCCAGCAGTTACTCGTCCGGGGCGAGGCAGCCCCAGCATTTT. Translated: CASSYSSGARQPQHF.

This clonotype was observed at least ten times. The chain has TRBV6-5 and TRBJ2-1; D call uncertain. Germline V gene sequence: CDR1 MNHEY, CDR2 SVGAGI. CDR3 length: 16 residues. Deletions cut 6 bases from V and 0 bases from J, with 15 bases between. CDR3 DNA: TGTGCCAGCAGGCAAAGTCCAGCATCCTCCTACAATGAGCAGTTCTTC. The encoded protein is CASRQSPASSYNEQFF.

As concerns this clonotype: This sequence may be a read error, since a much larger clone differs from it by one base. The chain has TRBV12-3 or TRBV12-4 and TRBJ1-3; 10 nucleotides match TRBD1. J gave up 3 bases and V 3 bases, and 8 bases lay outside the gene matches. This CDR3 is 17 amino acids long. The CDR3 region is CASSFYRTGGIGNTIYF. The CDR3 DNA follows: TGTGCCAGCAGTTTTTACCGGACAGGGGGAATTGGAAACACCATATATTTT.

This clonotype has at least ten counts. This chain uses TRBV20-1 with TRBJ2-7, with 9 bases identical to TRBD1. Germline loops: CDR1 DFQATT, CDR2 SNEGSKA (reference sequence). The trim removed 0 bases at V and 5 bases at J, leaving 5 bases unmatched. This CDR3 contains 14 residues. The CDR3 reads CSARDGQGINEQYF. The DNA for the CDR3 is TGCAGTGCTAGAGATGGACAGGGGATAAACGAGCAGTACTTC.

This clonotype was seen many times. The V gene is TRBV3-1, the J gene TRBJ2-7; TRBD2 agrees at 14 bases. The germline CDR1 and CDR2 sequences are LGHDT and YNNKEL (reference sequence). This CDR3 region has 16 residues. J lost 6 bases, V lost 3 bases, and 7 bases had no gene match. CDR3 amino acids: CASSQGLAGVTAEQYF. CDR3 coding DNA: TGTGCCAGCAGCCAGGGACTAGCGGGAGTTACGGCCGAGCAGTACTTC.

The rearrangement joins TRBV18 to TRBJ1-4; 7 nucleotides match TRBD1. Germline lookup yields CDR1 KGHSH and CDR2 LQKENI. The CDR3 sequence is 15 residues long. J was trimmed by 8 bases and V by 3 bases; bases with no gene match: 9. The CDR3 here is CASSPDRAGGEKLFF. DNA for the CDR3: TGTGCCAGCTCACCTGACAGGGCCGGGGGCGAAAAACTGTTTTTT.

This clonotype occurred many times. The V and J genes are TRBV28 and TRBJ2-7; the D is unclear. The CDR3 is made up of 12 amino acids. The ends were cut back, 3 bases at V and 2 bases at J, with 5 bases in the middle. Germline V gives CDR1 MDHEN, CDR2 SYDVKM. The CDR3 sequence: CASSLRTYEQYF. The CDR3 nucleotides read TGTGCCAGCAGTTTGAGAACCTACGAGCAGTACTTC.

V gene TRBV5-1 combines with J gene TRBJ1-5; D is unresolved. Germline V gene data show CDR1 as SGHRS and CDR2 as YFSETQ. The CDR3 is made up of 14 amino acids. Trimming removed 1 base at V and 3 bases at J, with 8 bases between. The CDR3 reads CASSLPGINQPQHF. In nucleotides, the CDR3 is TGCGCCAGCAGCTTGCCCGGGATCAATCAGCCCCAGCATTTT.

This clonotype showed up many times. The V and J genes are TRBV7-3 and TRBJ2-1, with 7 bases matching TRBD2. Per the germline V gene, CDR1 is SGHTA and CDR2 is FQGTGA. This CDR3 comprises 16 residues. With V trimmed by 5 bases and J by 6 bases, 13 bases remained unmatched. The CDR3 bases are TGTGCCAGCAGCCCGTCTCTCGGGGGGAGCGGCAATGAGCAGTTCTTC. Its protein product is CASSPSLGGSGNEQFF.

This clonotype occurred many times. V is TRBV10-3 and J is TRBJ2-1; 10 nucleotides line up with TRBD1. This CDR3 is 15 amino acids long. V lost 5 bases and J lost 1; bases outside the gene matches: 2. CDR1 is ENHRY, CDR2 SYGVKD, per germline. The CDR3 DNA reads TGTGCCATCAGTCGGGACAGGGGATCCTACAATGAGCAGTTCTTC. It yields the protein CAISRDRGSYNEQFF.

This clonotype occurred many times. This chain connects TRBV5-1 to TRBJ2-2; the match to TRBD1 covers 7 bases. CDR3 length: 15 amino acids. The J segment lost 0 bases and the V segment lost 3 bases, leaving 2 bases of the junction unmatched. CDR1 SGHRS and CDR2 YFSETQ come from the germline V gene. In nucleotides, the CDR3 is TGCGCCAGCAGCTGGACAGGTCCGAACACCGGGGAGCTGTTTTTT. Protein: CASSWTGPNTGELFF. The variable domain in full, with the rest retrieved from reference TRBV5-1 and TRBJ2-2, is KAGVTQTPRYLIKTRGQQVTLSCSPISGHRSVSWYQQTPGQGLQFLFEYFSETQRNKGNFPGRFSGRQFSNSRSEMNVSTLELGDSALYLCASSWTGPNTGELFFGEGSRLTVL.

This clonotype appeared many times. The chain combines TRBV30 with TRBJ1-4; tentative D call: TRBD1 (5 bases). Per germline, CDR1 GTSNPN and CDR2 SVGIG (reference sequence). The ends were cut back, 3 bases at V and 0 bases at J, with 8 bases in the middle. The CDR3 loop spans 14 amino acids. The CDR3 DNA reads TGTGCCTGGAGGGGGGGGGCAACTAATGAAAAACTGTTTTTT. Amino acid sequence: CAWRGGATNEKLFF.

The V call is TRBV5-5, the J call TRBJ2-2, with D unclear. Germline assignment: CDR1 SGHKS and CDR2 YYEKEE (reference sequence). Trimming took off 4 bases at V and 7 bases at J, with 14 bases between the two ends. The CDR3 extends over 14 amino acids. CDR3 residues: CASSPGPHDGELFF. CDR3 nucleotides: TGTGCCAGCAGCCCGGGCCCTCATGACGGGGAGCTGTTTTTT.

There are many counts of this clonotype. This chain links TRBV7-2 with TRBJ1-1, with 8 positions matching TRBD1. Germline V gene lookup returns CDR1 SGHTA and CDR2 FQGNSA. The length of the CDR3 is 13 residues. J was trimmed by 7 bases and V by 5 bases; bases with no gene match: 6. The CDR3 region is CASSQDRENEAFF. In DNA, the CDR3 is TGTGCCAGCAGCCAGGACAGGGAGAATGAAGCTTTCTTT.

The table lists this clonotype with a few counts. The chain joins TRBV5-1 to TRBJ2-3, with D tentatively TRBD1 (6 bases). Germline V CDR1 and CDR2: SGHRS, YFSETQ. The CDR3 sequence is 14 residues long. With 0 bases removed from V and 5 bases from J, the gap between germline ends came to 10 bases. The chain's CDR3 is CASSLVGRGDTQYF. The CDR3 region has the DNA TGCGCCAGCAGCTTGGTTGGCAGGGGAGATACGCAGTATTTT.

This clonotype was seen ten or more times. The chain couples TRBV7-2 to TRBJ2-7; TRBD2 agrees at 10 bases. The germline V gene has CDR1 SGHTA and CDR2 FQGNSA. The trim removed 5 bases at V and 1 base at J, leaving 8 bases unmatched. This CDR3 is 16 amino acids long. CDR3 residues: CASSGTSDRGSYEQYF. In DNA, the CDR3 is TGTGCCAGCAGCGGGACTAGCGATAGGGGGTCCTACGAGCAGTACTTC.

Ten or more counts support this clonotype. The chain has TRBV30 and TRBJ1-2; D is unresolved. Per germline, CDR1 GTSNPN and CDR2 SVGIG (reference sequence). V was pared by 0 bases and J by 10 bases, with 12 bases between. This CDR3 has 12 residues. In DNA, the CDR3 is TGTGCCTGGAGTGTACCTCAGGACTACTACACCTTC. Amino acid sequence: CAWSVPQDYYTF. Looking up the rest from reference TRBV30 and TRBJ1-2 gives the full variable domain: SQTIHQWPATLVQPVGSPLSLECTVEGTSNPNLYWYRQAAGRGLQLLFYSVGIGQISSEVPQNLSASRPQDRQFILSSKKLLLSDSGFYLCAWSVPQDYYTFGSGTRLTVV.